The rows below give T cell receptor beta chains drawn from one sample of a study of T cell responses to AZD1222 COVID-19 vaccine. Sequencing used immunoSEQ multiplex PCR; TCRdb keeps in-frame clones, though not all of them. In the table there are about 83,000 clones, roughly 83% of which are singletons. The material sequenced was peripheral blood, taken on day 0 of AZD1222 vaccination. These receptor sequences come from an adult in good health. CDR3s include the opening cysteine and the closing phenylalanine or tryptophan.

j_call,v_call,cdr3_aa
TRBJ1-1,TRBV18,CASSPGGGALGEAFF
TRBJ2-1,TRBV7-2,CASSDQPSVYEQFF
TRBJ1-2,TRBV5-1,CASSLGTGVTYGYTF
TRBJ1-2,TRBV30,CAWSGGAGYTF
TRBJ1-2,TRBV7-9,CASTIIGTSNYGYTF
TRBJ1-6,TRBV6-5,CASSYSFSEESSPLHF
TRBJ2-1,TRBV5-6,CASSLSGWVGNEQFF
TRBJ2-3,TRBV7-2,CASSLDPGLHTDTQYF
TRBJ2-1,TRBV6-1,CASSERGQYNEQFF
TRBJ1-2,TRBV18,CASSPTGINTREDGYTF
TRBJ2-3,TRBV6-2/TRBV6-3,CASSPAGSHTDTQYF
TRBJ1-3,TRBV6-5,CASRGGPIGNTIYF
TRBJ1-1,TRBV7-7,CASSFEVNTEAFF
TRBJ2-5,TRBV6-5,CASSYQRTQYF
TRBJ1-1,TRBV2,CASKVGLDTEAFF
TRBJ1-3,TRBV28,CASSLRVASSGNTIYF
TRBJ2-1,TRBV9,CASSAGTSSYNEQFF
TRBJ2-5,TRBV4-1,CASSQDPPGETQYF
TRBJ2-2,TRBV30,CAWSGQGGSTGELFF
TRBJ1-4,TRBV19,CASSPPSLGPEKLFF
TRBJ1-6,TRBV7-9,CASSLDQGALHF
TRBJ1-3,TRBV18,CASSPRGTASGNTIYF
TRBJ2-2,TRBV12-3/TRBV12-4,CASSSGMTGELFF
TRBJ2-3,TRBV7-3,CASSSGTGTDTQYF
TRBJ2-1,TRBV18,CASSPVGGAYNEQFF